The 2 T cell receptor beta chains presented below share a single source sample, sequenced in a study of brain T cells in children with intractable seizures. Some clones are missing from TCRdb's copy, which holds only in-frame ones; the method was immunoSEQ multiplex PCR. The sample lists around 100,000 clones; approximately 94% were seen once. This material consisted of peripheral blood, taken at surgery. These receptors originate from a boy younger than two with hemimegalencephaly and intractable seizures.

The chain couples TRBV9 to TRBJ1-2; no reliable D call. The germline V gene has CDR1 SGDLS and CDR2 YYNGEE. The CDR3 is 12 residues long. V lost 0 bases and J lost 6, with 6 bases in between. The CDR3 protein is CASSVGADGYTF. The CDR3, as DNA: TGTGCCAGCAGCGTAGGGGCGGATGGCTACACCTTC.

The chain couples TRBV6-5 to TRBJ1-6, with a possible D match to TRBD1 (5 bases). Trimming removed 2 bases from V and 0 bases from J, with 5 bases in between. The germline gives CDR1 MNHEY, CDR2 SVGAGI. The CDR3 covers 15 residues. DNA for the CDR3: TGTGCCAGCAGTTACGGACACTCCTATAATTCACCCCTCCACTTT. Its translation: CASSYGHSYNSPLHF.